Below, 30 T cell receptor beta chains from the same sample are listed, as sequenced in a study of Ad26.COV2.S vaccination and SARS-CoV-2 variants. Noted treatment: around 19 received Ad26.COV2.S at low or high dose, single or two shots; about 5 received placebo; per-sample allocation not given. The samples were gathered on day 63 after the first injection of vaccine or placebo. Here immunoSEQ multiplex PCR was the method, and the copy in TCRdb shows in-frame clones only, minus some. Of over 300,000 clones in the sample, 83% were seen once. The input for sequencing was peripheral blood, taken in a trial of Ad26.COV2.S vaccine versus placebo. Receptors originate from a person between 18 and 60 years old who received the Ad26.COV2.S COVID-19 vaccine or a placebo.

This chain joins TRBV10-3 and TRBJ2-5, with unresolved D. Looked up from germline, CDR1 is ENHRY and CDR2 is SYGVKD. Trimming pared 3 bases from V and 9 bases from J, leaving 11 bases between. CDR3 length: 12 residues. In DNA form, the CDR3 reads TGTGCCATCAGTGATTCGAACAAGTCCCAGTACTTC. Translating it yields CAISDSNKSQYF.

V is TRBV25-1 and J is TRBJ2-1; D unresolved. Between the trimmed V and J ends, which lost 1 base and 13 bases, there was a span of 14 bases. Germline CDR1 is MGHDK and CDR2 is SYGVNS. This CDR3 region has 13 residues. CDR3: CASSEWASGNQFF. For the CDR3, the DNA is TGTGCCAGCAGTGAATGGGCCTCAGGTAATCAGTTCTTC.

CDR3 nucleotide sequence: TGTGCCAGCAGCAGGTCGGACAGGGGCTATACTGAAGCTTTCTTT. Protein sequence: CASSRSDRGYTEAFF. V gene TRBV7-8 combines with J gene TRBJ1-1; 9 bases are shared with TRBD1. CDR3 length: 15 amino acids. Germline values: CDR1 SGHVS, CDR2 FQNEAQ. The trim removed 5 bases at V and 5 bases at J, leaving 9 bases unmatched.

This CDR3 reads CASSPRTASTEAFF. The CDR3 nucleotides are TGTGCCAGCAGCCCACGAACAGCTTCCACTGAAGCTTTCTTT. The rearrangement joins TRBV7-9 to TRBJ1-1; D not certain. Germline CDR1 is SEHNR and CDR2 is FQNEAQ (reference sequence). Trimming stripped 5 bases from V and 4 bases from J, with 14 bases between. There are 14 residues in the CDR3.

Only one count was recorded for this clone. J is TRBJ2-1 and V is TRBV11-3; D is unclear. Germline values: CDR1 SGHNT, CDR2 YENEEA. V lost 8 bases and J 6 bases, leaving 11 bases between the germline ends. This CDR3 has 12 residues. CDR3 in DNA: TGTGCCAGCCGGAGAGGTATCAATGAGCAGTTCTTC. Translating it yields CASRRGINEQFF.

V and J are TRBV6-5 and TRBJ1-1, with a weak D call TRBD1 (5 bases). The CDR3 is made up of 14 amino acids. With 6 bases removed from V and 1 base from J, the gap between germline ends came to 12 bases. Germline V gene data show CDR1 as MNHEY and CDR2 as SVGAGI. In nucleotides, the CDR3 is TGTGCCAGCAGCAGGTCGAGGGGGAACACTGAAGCTTTCTTT. This encodes CASSRSRGNTEAFF.

The rearrangement joins TRBV5-6 to TRBJ1-1, with no clear D. Germline CDR1 and CDR2: SGHDT and YYEEEE. V dropped 1 base and J dropped 6 bases, with 13 bases sitting between them. The CDR3 length is 14 residues. The CDR3 here is CASSLRLTVAEAFF. The CDR3 DNA is TGTGCCAGCAGCTTGCGATTGACTGTTGCTGAAGCTTTCTTT. Supplemented by reference TRBV5-6 and TRBJ1-1, the full variable domain reads DAGVTQSPTHLIKTRGQQVTLRCSPKSGHDTVSWYQQALGQGPQFIFQYYEEEERQRGNFPDRFSGHQFPNYSSELNVNALLLGDSALYLCASSLRLTVAEAFFGQGTRLTVV.

The rearrangement links TRBV3-1 (or the pseudogene TRBV3-2) to TRBJ2-5; TRBD2 matches 11 bases. CDR1 is LGHDT and CDR2 is YNNKEL in the germline V gene (reference sequence). Trimming cost V 5 bases and J 5 bases; bases outside gene matches: 7. The CDR3 runs to 15 residues. CDR3 DNA: TGTGCCAGCAGCTTCCTAGCGGGGGGTCTGGAGACCCAGTACTTC. This sequence encodes CASSFLAGGLETQYF.

This clone was counted a single time. The chain has TRBV4-1 and TRBJ1-1; 7 nucleotides match TRBD1. The trim removed 4 bases at V and 3 bases at J, leaving 8 bases unmatched. Per the germline V gene, CDR1 is MGHRA and CDR2 is YSYEKL. This CDR3 has 15 residues. Here the CDR3 reads CASSLTGTADTEAFF. DNA for the CDR3: TGCGCCAGCAGCCTTACCGGGACAGCTGACACTGAAGCTTTCTTT.

This chain uses TRBV30 with TRBJ1-5; D not certain. In germline, CDR1 is GTSNPN, CDR2 SVGIG (reference sequence). This CDR3 region has 13 residues. Trimming left V 2 bases short and J 3 bases short, with 8 bases between. CDR3 protein: CAWSTNFNQPQHF. CDR3 in DNA: TGTGCCTGGAGTACCAATTTCAATCAGCCCCAGCATTTT.

CDR3 sequence reads: CASSELGGTGGYTF. The CDR3 DNA follows: TGTGCCAGCAGTGAATTAGGGGGCACGGGTGGCTACACCTTC. J is TRBJ1-2 and V is TRBV25-1; 7 bases are shared with TRBD1. Germline CDR1 is MGHDK and CDR2 is SYGVNS. The ends lost 1 base at V and 7 bases at J; junction bases unmatched: 6. CDR3 length: 14 residues.

The CDR3 DNA sequence: TGTGCCAGCAGCTTAGGGTCGGGAGGGGTGAATGAGCAGTTCTTC. Its translation: CASSLGSGGVNEQFF. V gene TRBV7-9 combines with J gene TRBJ2-1, with 8 bases fitting TRBD2. Germline V CDR1 and CDR2: SEHNR, FQNEAQ (reference sequence). This CDR3 has 15 residues. V lost 1 base and J lost 7; bases outside the gene matches: 6.

V usage is TRBV6-2 or TRBV6-3 and J usage is TRBJ2-7; D may be TRBD2 (5 bases). This CDR3 comprises 16 residues. Germline loops: CDR1 MNHEY, CDR2 SVGEGT. V was pared by 0 bases and J by 3 bases, with 15 bases between. CDR3 protein: CASSYSKVHGNYEQYF. CDR3 sequence (DNA): TGTGCCAGCAGTTACTCGAAGGTTCACGGGAACTACGAGCAGTACTTC.

The chain couples TRBV27 to TRBJ1-1, with 8 bases matching TRBD1. V dropped 5 bases and J dropped 1; count of bases not matched to a gene: 6. Germline V gives CDR1 MNHEY, CDR2 SMNVEV (reference sequence). The CDR3 totals 15 residues. The CDR3 spells CASSLQGAWNTEAFF. The CDR3 bases are TGTGCCAGCAGTCTTCAGGGGGCATGGAACACTGAAGCTTTCTTT.

The V gene is TRBV6-2 or TRBV6-3, the J gene TRBJ1-5; D remains ambiguous. The CDR3 has 15 amino acids. Trimming cost V 4 bases and J 2 bases, with 12 bases left between them. Germline-derived CDR1 and CDR2 are MNHEY and SVGEGT. The CDR3 nucleotides read TGTGCCAGCAGTTCGGGATCATACGGCAATCAGCCCCAGCATTTT. It translates to CASSSGSYGNQPQHF.

The chain has TRBV30 and TRBJ2-7; D not resolved. This CDR3 region has 11 residues. Looked up from germline, CDR1 is GTSNPN and CDR2 is SVGIG (reference sequence). The ends were cut back, 0 bases at V and 7 bases at J, with 7 bases in the middle. This chain's CDR3 is CAWSVQLEQYF. CDR3 coding DNA: TGTGCCTGGAGTGTACAATTGGAGCAGTACTTC. Based on the CDR3 plus reference TRBV30 and TRBJ2-7, the full variable domain is SQTIHQWPATLVQPVGSPLSLECTVEGTSNPNLYWYRQAAGRGLQLLFYSVGIGQISSEVPQNLSASRPQDRQFILSSKKLLLSDSGFYLCAWSVQLEQYFGPGTRLTVT.

The chain is built from TRBV7-6 and TRBJ2-7; 7 positions agree with TRBD2. The CDR3 has 14 amino acids. Per the germline V gene, CDR1 is SGHVS and CDR2 is FNYEAQ. The J segment lost 3 bases and the V segment lost 3 bases, leaving 5 bases of the junction unmatched. The chain's CDR3 is CASSLSGANYEQYF. CDR3 DNA: TGTGCCAGCAGCTTGAGCGGGGCCAACTACGAGCAGTACTTC.

The chain uses TRBV6-4 and TRBJ2-3, with D possibly matching TRBD1 (5 bases). V shed 1 base and J shed 2 bases, with 10 bases lying between them. Germline V gene sequence: CDR1 MRHNA, CDR2 SNTAGT. This CDR3 has 15 amino acids. The CDR3 DNA reads as TGTGCCAGCAGTGACTGGGGCTTACCCACAGATACGCAGTATTTT. Translating it yields CASSDWGLPTDTQYF.

This chain joins TRBV5-1 and TRBJ1-2, with a weak D call TRBD1 (5 bases). Germline values: CDR1 SGHRS, CDR2 YFSETQ. The ends were cut back, 5 bases at V and 8 bases at J, with 19 bases in the middle. CDR3 length: 14 residues. CDR3 amino acids: CASRAGLTVNGYTF. CDR3 DNA: TGCGCCAGCAGAGCGGGCCTGACAGTAAACGGCTACACCTTC.

Comment on this clone: The same CDR3 arises from other DNA sequences in this sample as well. As DNA, the CDR3 is TGTGCCAGCAGTTTAGGAGGGAATACGCAGTATTTT. Its translation is CASSLGGNTQYF. The chain links TRBV12-3 or TRBV12-4 to TRBJ2-3, with D possibly being TRBD2 (5 bases). The V end lost 1 base, the J end lost 7 bases, and 6 bases lay between the germline ends. CDR3 length: 12 residues.

V usage is TRBV2 and J usage is TRBJ2-5, with D uncertain. Germline CDR1 SNHLY, CDR2 FYNNEI. This CDR3 spans 14 amino acids. Deletions cut 6 bases from V and 6 bases from J, with 17 bases between. The CDR3 DNA reads as TGTGCCAGCAGAGGGCTTATCACAGAGAAGACCCAGTACTTC. This gives the protein CASRGLITEKTQYF.

The chain has TRBV27 and TRBJ1-2, with 7 nucleotides matching TRBD1. V shed 4 bases and J 5 bases; nucleotides not matched to a gene: 7. This CDR3 region has 14 residues. CDR1 and CDR2 (germline): MNHEY, SMNVEV (reference sequence). The CDR3 sequence: CASSSTDRTYGYTF. CDR3 sequence (DNA): TGTGCCAGCAGTTCCACGGACAGGACATATGGCTACACCTTC.

The CDR3 bases are TGTGCCAGTACAAGTCTTTCCGGGAGGACTGAAGCTTTCTTT. It encodes CASTSLSGRTEAFF. The rearrangement joins TRBV6-5 to TRBJ1-1; no clear D gene. Germline loops: CDR1 MNHEY, CDR2 SVGAGI. The germline V and J ends were trimmed by 9 bases and 5 bases, with 19 bases remaining between them. The CDR3 extends over 14 amino acids.

On this clone: A much larger clone differs by one base, so this may be a read error. CDR3 nucleotides: TGCAGCTACCGGGGCACCCCCTACGAGCAGTACTTC. Its protein product is CSYRGTPYEQYF. The V and J genes are TRBV29-1 and TRBJ2-7; D may correspond to TRBD1 or TRBD2 (5 bases each). In germline, CDR1 is SQVTM, CDR2 ANQGSEA. The V gene lost 8 bases and the J gene lost 2 bases, with 13 bases spanning the gap. The CDR3 runs 12 residues.

The chain couples TRBV19 to TRBJ1-1; D gene unclear. This CDR3 is built from 15 residues. V shed 4 bases and J shed 4 bases, with 16 bases lying between them. Germline V gives CDR1 LNHDA, CDR2 SQIVND (reference sequence). The CDR3 DNA follows: TGTGCCAGTAGTAATACATCAGGTTTACGCACTGAAGCTTTCTTT. It is translated as CASSNTSGLRTEAFF.

The rearrangement uses TRBV2 and TRBJ1-1; D perhaps matches TRBD1 (6 bases). The germline V and J ends were trimmed by 6 bases and 6 bases, with 11 bases remaining between them. The CDR3 runs to 12 residues. The germline gives CDR1 SNHLY, CDR2 FYNNEI. CDR3 region: CASRLQGSEAFF. DNA for the CDR3: TGTGCCAGCAGGTTACAGGGCTCTGAAGCTTTCTTT.

The rearrangement joins TRBV27 to TRBJ2-1; perhaps TRBD2 as D (5 bases). The V and J ends lost 1 base and 7 bases respectively, with 11 bases between them. This CDR3 is built from 14 residues. The germline V gene has CDR1 MNHEY and CDR2 SMNVEV (reference sequence). The CDR3 loop is CASSLLPRTNEQFF. The CDR3 nucleotides are TGTGCCAGCAGTTTATTACCCAGGACTAATGAGCAGTTCTTC.

The rearrangement links TRBV30 to TRBJ1-1; 8 nucleotides match TRBD1. The CDR3 has 14 amino acids. The ends lost 0 bases at V and 4 bases at J; junction bases unmatched: 4. CDR1 and CDR2 (germline): GTSNPN, SVGIG (reference sequence). CDR3 sequence (DNA): TGTGCCTGGAGTGTTGCAGGGGGCGTCACTGAAGCTTTCTTT. Translated: CAWSVAGGVTEAFF.

This chain joins TRBV12-5 and TRBJ2-1, with a weak D call TRBD1 (6 bases). This CDR3 region has 17 residues. Looked up from germline, CDR1 is LGHNT and CDR2 is FRNRAP. The ends were cut back, 1 base at V and 5 bases at J, with 18 bases in the middle. CDR3 loop: CASGLALGGVGDNEQFF. The CDR3 DNA reads TGTGCTAGTGGTTTGGCGCTAGGGGGAGTAGGAGACAATGAGCAGTTCTTC.

This clone was recorded only once. The V and J genes are TRBV5-1 and TRBJ2-7; possible D gene TRBD2, 6 bases. The CDR3 consists of 15 residues. The V gene lost 3 bases and the J gene lost 6 bases, with 19 bases spanning the gap. Germline V CDR1 and CDR2: SGHRS, YFSETQ. The CDR3 DNA reads TGCGCCAGCAGCTCCCGAATGACTAGGTTTAGCGAGCAGTACTTC. Its translation: CASSSRMTRFSEQYF. Drawing the rest from reference TRBV5-1 and TRBJ2-7, the complete variable domain is KAGVTQTPRYLIKTRGQQVTLSCSPISGHRSVSWYQQTPGQGLQFLFEYFSETQRNKGNFPGRFSGRQFSNSRSEMNVSTLELGDSALYLCASSSRMTRFSEQYFGPGTRLTVT.